This TCR beta chain stems from a study of shared clonotypes between healthy human individuals. Produced via immunoSEQ multiplex PCR; TCRdb's table is partial and in-frame only. The sample holds 2,100,000 or so clones, approximately 96% seen once. The CDR3 loop spans 12 amino acids. Per germline, CDR1 GTSNPN and CDR2 SVGIG (reference sequence). The junction had 4 bases not matched to a gene; V was cut back by 5 bases and J by 7 bases. In regard to this clone: Other DNA sequences of this sample code for an identical CDR3.

The sequence derives from a man between 18 and 29 years old in good health. Sequencing used naive CD4+ T cells sorted from blood. Subset here: CD45RA+ positively selected. The genes are TRBV30 and TRBJ2-1; the match to TRBD2 covers 8 bases. As DNA, the CDR3 is TGTGCCTGGTCCGGGACTAGGAATGAGCAGTTCTTC. Translation gives CAWSGTRNEQFF.